These T cell receptor beta chains were read from a single sample in a study of blood T cell repertoires in COVID-19. Method: immunoSEQ multiplex PCR; TCRdb's copy keeps in-frame clones and lacks some. The sample lists 140,000 to 150,000 clones; more than 70% were seen once. Input material: peripheral blood. The receptors shown here come from a human donor in a cohort sampled during active COVID-19. CDR3s leave out the opening cysteine and the closing phenylalanine or tryptophan. Rows may omit the clone size; those that give it use once, few, many or a size class.

TRBJ1-2 | TRBV6-6 | - | ASSRSGREGYT
TRBJ2-5 | TRBV27 | - | ASSWGGPQETQY
TRBJ2-7 | TRBV5-1 | - | ASRLGAQARPTYEQY
TRBJ2-1 | TRBV28 | - | AISGAINNEQF
TRBJ1-2 | TRBV9 | - | ASSVGSGPHGYT
TRBJ2-7 | TRBV2 | - | ASSVNSQGSGEQY
TRBJ2-5 | TRBV19 | - | ASSPGLLQETQY
TRBJ2-3 | TRBV5-1 | - | ASSPTGPDTQY
TRBJ1-1 | TRBV2 | few | ASSHGQGHYALEAF
TRBJ2-1 | TRBV6-5 | once | ASSLTATSNEQF
TRBJ1-5 | TRBV27 | - | ASRKQGAINQPQH
TRBJ2-1 | TRBV9 | - | ASSVVRSDEQF
TRBJ1-2 | TRBV18 | - | ASSPARDRVLGYT
TRBJ2-2 | TRBV14 | few | ASSQASDHGELF
TRBJ2-1 | TRBV11-2 | - | ASSTRLAGGHNEQF
TRBJ2-2 | TRBV30 | - | AKEGANTGELF
TRBJ2-7 | TRBV14 | once | ASSQGLRASSYEQY
TRBJ1-3 | TRBV12-3/TRBV12-4 | - | ASSTQVGGPIY
TRBJ1-2 | TRBV7-2 | - | ASSLQSAGGPYGYT
TRBJ2-5 | TRBV9 | - | ASSVGQGYGGQETQY
TRBJ1-4 | TRBV30 | - | AWSAEVTANEKLF
TRBJ2-7 | TRBV21-1 | once | ASRTGGIYEQY
TRBJ1-6 | TRBV19 | - | ASSTWTGLNNSPLH
TRBJ2-7 | TRBV6-5 | - | ASSSRDRGTYEQY
TRBJ1-6 | TRBV28 | - | ASSSGGNNSPLH
TRBJ2-7 | TRBV7-2 | - | ASSSPGQGIYEQY
TRBJ1-1 | TRBV6-5 | - | ASSPGGPEGAF
TRBJ1-5 | TRBV6-2/TRBV6-3 | few | ASSRSGAAQH
TRBJ1-6 | TRBV27 | - | ASSLGTGYNSPLH
TRBJ2-1 | TRBV3-1/TRBV3-2 | - | ASSQRLAGGIGNEQF
TRBJ1-2 | TRBV3-1/TRBV3-2 | - | ASSQSGLSGYT
TRBJ1-5 | TRBV6-2/TRBV6-3 | - | ASSFSAGNQPQH
TRBJ1-5 | TRBV28 | - | ASSLSRVAGNQPQH
TRBJ2-3 | TRBV7-9 | - | ASRRPGEITDTQY
TRBJ1-2 | TRBV21-1 | once | ASSMTVRYGYT
TRBJ2-1 | TRBV28 | - | ASSRATSGGVQF
TRBJ2-1 | TRBV5-6 | - | ASSLVLADPYNEQF
TRBJ2-2 | TRBV4-1 | - | ASSQVGQGRNTGELF
TRBJ2-3 | TRBV28 | - | ASSESGRRFSDTQY
TRBJ1-5 | TRBV19 | - | ASSILGTGGNQPQH
TRBJ2-7 | TRBV6-5 | - | ASSSTGTGVYEQY
TRBJ1-2 | TRBV11-2 | - | ASSLNHRGSYGYT
TRBJ1-1 | TRBV3-1/TRBV3-2 | - | ASSQFRGGGVEAF
TRBJ2-7 | TRBV19 | - | ASSIEAGDYEQY
TRBJ2-7 | TRBV12-3/TRBV12-4 | - | ASSPTAYEQY
TRBJ1-6 | TRBV2 | - | ASHDSSYNSPLH
TRBJ1-5 | TRBV7-2 | - | ASSLVQGSNQPQH
TRBJ2-1 | TRBV30 | - | AWGGVYNEQF
TRBJ2-2 | TRBV7-9 | - | ASTPQNSPTGELF
TRBJ2-3 | TRBV11-2 | - | ASSLGGQGTDTQY
TRBJ2-7 | TRBV30 | - | AWSNKGQGKSNYEQY
TRBJ2-7 | TRBV5-4 | - | ASSLVQQRGEQY
TRBJ2-5 | TRBV7-9 | - | ASSLGGPVRQETQY
TRBJ2-3 | TRBV27 | - | ASSSPGTSGVDTQY
TRBJ1-1 | TRBV7-8 | - | ASSLGTGGNSEAF
TRBJ2-3 | TRBV6-5 | - | ASSSGTGRLDTQY
TRBJ2-1 | TRBV5-1 | - | ASSLDRAYNEQF
TRBJ1-2 | TRBV12-3/TRBV12-4 | - | ASSPFAGYGYT
TRBJ1-5 | TRBV30 | - | AWRTGGNQPQH
TRBJ2-2 | TRBV6-4 | - | ASSDGGQNTGELF